The rows below give T cell receptor beta chains drawn from one sample of a study of beta chain features in type 1 diabetes. Libraries were prepared by immunoSEQ multiplex PCR; TCRdb keeps only in-frame clonotypes and omits some of them. Of around 710,000 clones listed, 12% are singletons. Sequenced material: naive CD4+ T cells from blood. The receptor source for this set is a man younger than 40 with type 1 diabetes. Both conserved end residues are part of each CDR3.

j_gene,v_gene,CDR3aa
TRBJ2-1,TRBV19,CASSMERRYNEQFF
TRBJ2-7,TRBV7-9,CASSQATGHYEQYF
TRBJ1-6,TRBV25-1,CASSGNNSPLHF
TRBJ1-2,TRBV19,CASSISPGTGYTF
TRBJ2-3,TRBV5-1,CASGPMWGDTDTQYF
TRBJ1-2,TRBV5-4,CASRRGGNENYGYTF
TRBJ2-6,TRBV2,CATGWSGANVLTF
TRBJ2-5,TRBV28,CASSPPGPRQGETQYF
TRBJ2-3,TRBV6-5,CASSYSIYGGADTQYF
TRBJ2-7,TRBV28,CASRTGTGIYEQYF
TRBJ2-3,TRBV4-2,CASSPGTSGGKVSDTQYF
TRBJ1-5,TRBV6-1,CASTDNSNQPQHF
TRBJ2-1,TRBV5-4,CASSLSSSAGNEQFF
TRBJ2-6,TRBV29-1,CSVWSRGPNVLTF
TRBJ2-5,TRBV4-2,CASSPLGLSETQYF
TRBJ2-5,TRBV5-1,CASSFQALAEETQYF